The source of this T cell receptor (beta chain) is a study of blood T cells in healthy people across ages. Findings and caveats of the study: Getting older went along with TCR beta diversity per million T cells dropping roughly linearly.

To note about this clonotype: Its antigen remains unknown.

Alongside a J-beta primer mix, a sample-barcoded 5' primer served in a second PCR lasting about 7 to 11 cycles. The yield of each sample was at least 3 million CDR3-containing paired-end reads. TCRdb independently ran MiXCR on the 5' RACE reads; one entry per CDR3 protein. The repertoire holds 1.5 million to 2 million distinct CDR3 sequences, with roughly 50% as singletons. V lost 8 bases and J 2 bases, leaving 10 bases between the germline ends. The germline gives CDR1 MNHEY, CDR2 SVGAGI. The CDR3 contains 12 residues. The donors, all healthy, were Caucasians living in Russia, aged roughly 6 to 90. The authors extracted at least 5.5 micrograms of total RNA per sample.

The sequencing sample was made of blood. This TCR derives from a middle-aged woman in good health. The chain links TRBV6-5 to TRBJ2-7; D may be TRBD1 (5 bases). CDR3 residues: CASVTVTYEQYF. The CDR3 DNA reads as TGTGCCAGCGTGACAGTCACCTACGAGCAGTACTTC.